This T cell receptor (beta chain) originates from a study of Tregs in tolerant kidney transplant recipients. The study's findings and limits: Activated donor B cell expansion appeared to reveal the most relevant donor-specific TCRbeta repertoire. Biological reproducibility was not directly addressed in this study. Validation in larger populations is needed because few patients were studied.

Germline V lookup: CDR1 MNHEY, CDR2 SVGAGI. The junction had 6 bases not matched to a gene; V was cut back by 3 bases and J by 3 bases. This CDR3 comprises 15 residues. Thawed PBMCs were FACS-sorted into unstimulated CD4+CD25+CD127- regulatory T cells, CD4+CD25- non-regulatory cells, CD4 and CD8 cells. Data came from immunoSEQ multiplex PCR; TCRdb stores just in-frame clones and leaves some out. Altogether roughly 250,000 clones are present, more than 65% being singletons, with the ten largest covering less than 0.75%. A remark on this clone: Its cognate antigen is unknown.

The V and J genes are TRBV6-5 and TRBJ1-2, with 8 bases aligning to TRBD1. The TCR comes from a human donor in good health. The sequenced sample consisted of CD4+ T cells from blood. The CDR3 loop is CASSYRGQAYYGYTF. In nucleotides, the CDR3 is TGTGCCAGCAGTTATCGGGGACAGGCCTACTATGGCTACACCTTC.